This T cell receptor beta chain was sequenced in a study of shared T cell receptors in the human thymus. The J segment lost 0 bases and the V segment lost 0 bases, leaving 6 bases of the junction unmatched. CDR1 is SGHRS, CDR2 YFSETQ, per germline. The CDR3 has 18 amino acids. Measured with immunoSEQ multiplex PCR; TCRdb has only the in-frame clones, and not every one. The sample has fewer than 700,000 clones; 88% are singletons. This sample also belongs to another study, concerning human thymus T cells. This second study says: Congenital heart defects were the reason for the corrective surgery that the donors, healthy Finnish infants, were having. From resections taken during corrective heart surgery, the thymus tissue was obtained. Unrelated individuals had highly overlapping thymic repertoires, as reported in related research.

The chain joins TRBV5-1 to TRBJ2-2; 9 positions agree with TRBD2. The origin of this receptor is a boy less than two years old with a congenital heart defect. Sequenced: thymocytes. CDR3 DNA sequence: TGCGCCAGCAGCTTGGAGGCTAGCGGGAATCCGAACACCGGGGAGCTGTTTTTT. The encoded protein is CASSLEASGNPNTGELFF. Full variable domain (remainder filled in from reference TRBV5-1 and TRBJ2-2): KAGVTQTPRYLIKTRGQQVTLSCSPISGHRSVSWYQQTPGQGLQFLFEYFSETQRNKGNFPGRFSGRQFSNSRSEMNVSTLELGDSALYLCASSLEASGNPNTGELFFGEGSRLTVL.